A single sample gave rise to the 20 T cell receptor beta chains below, sequenced in a study of blood T cell repertoires in COVID-19. The repertoire was sequenced with immunoSEQ multiplex PCR; TCRdb's copy has only in-frame clones and lacks some. The table has approximately 91,000 clones, about 80% seen once. The sequencing input was peripheral blood. The receptors originated from a man aged 65-85 years with acute or convalescent COVID-19.

The chain combines TRBV18 with TRBJ2-5, with a possible D match to TRBD1 (5 bases). The CDR3 extends over 17 amino acids. CDR1 is KGHSH, CDR2 LQKENI, per germline. V was shortened by 6 bases and J by 2 bases, with 22 bases between the two germline ends. The CDR3 sequence: CASSRNQNLQGQETQYF. The CDR3 DNA is TGTGCCAGCTCTCGCAACCAAAATCTCCAGGGACAAGAGACCCAGTACTTC.

This chain links TRBV12-5 with TRBJ2-3, with D possibly TRBD1 on 6 matching bases. Germline CDR1 LGHNT, CDR2 FRNRAP. The CDR3 runs 14 residues. V gave up 5 bases and J gave up 2 bases, with 11 bases separating them. The CDR3 DNA sequence: TGTGCTAGTGGTCCCGGACAGTCCACAGATACGCAGTATTTT. Translated, it gives CASGPGQSTDTQYF. The full variable domain, completed using reference TRBV12-5 and TRBJ2-3, is DARVTQTPRHKVTEMGQEVTMRCQPILGHNTVFWYRQTMMQGLELLAYFRNRAPLDDSGMPKDRFSAEMPDATLATLKIQPSEPRDSAVYFCASGPGQSTDTQYFGPGTRLTVL.

This clone showed up just a few times. No conserved phenylalanine or tryptophan ends this CDR3, so it is likely a read error. It is unclear where the CDR3 begins or ends on the DNA, so no DNA is shown, and the CDR3 is as TCRdb lists it. The chain employs TRBV11-3 and TRBJ1-2; TRBD1 is taken as the D call from the table, unchecked against the DNA. The CDR3 has 12 amino acids, counting both end residues. CDR1 and CDR2 from the germline V gene are SGHNT and YENEEA. The CDR3 protein is CASSLGLTGAGS.

In DNA, the CDR3 is TGTGCCAGCAAGGGGATTGGACATTTAGCCATGAACACTGAAGCTTTCTTT. Its protein product is CASKGIGHLAMNTEAFF. The chain carries TRBV2 and TRBJ1-1, with D possibly being TRBD1 (5 bases). The ends were cut back, 7 bases at V and 0 bases at J, with 21 bases in the middle. CDR1 and CDR2 (germline): SNHLY, FYNNEI. This CDR3 region has 17 residues.

This chain uses TRBV4-2 with TRBJ2-1, with 9 nucleotides matching TRBD2. In germline, CDR1 is LGHNA, CDR2 YNFKEQ. The CDR3 extends over 17 amino acids. V shed 0 bases and J 8 bases; nucleotides not matched to a gene: 11. In DNA, the CDR3 is TGTGCCAGCAGCCAAGATCCCCAGGCGGGAGGGTACGATGAGCAGTTCTTC. Translated, it gives CASSQDPQAGGYDEQFF.

The chain has TRBV9 and TRBJ2-1; D is ambiguous. V lost 0 bases, J lost 0 bases, and 7 bases lay in between. Germline V CDR1 and CDR2: SGDLS, YYNGEE. The CDR3 extends over 15 amino acids. CDR3 residues: CASSVVPSSYNEQFF. The CDR3 nucleotides read TGTGCCAGCAGCGTAGTCCCTAGCTCCTACAATGAGCAGTTCTTC. The full variable domain, rest sourced from reference TRBV9 and TRBJ2-1, is DSGVTQTPKHLITATGQRVTLRCSPRSGDLSVYWYQQSLDQGLQFLIQYYNGEERAKGNILERFSAQQFPDLHSELNLSSLELGDSALYFCASSVVPSSYNEQFFGPGTRLTVL.

This chain joins TRBV27 and TRBJ1-1; D is perhaps TRBD1 (5 bases). The CDR3 consists of 15 residues. The V end lost 5 bases, the J end lost 3 bases, and 16 bases lay between the germline ends. Germline V lookup: CDR1 MNHEY, CDR2 SMNVEV (reference sequence). The CDR3, as DNA: TGTGCCAGCAGTCCCACGATTAAGGGGTACACTGAAGCTTTCTTT. It codes for CASSPTIKGYTEAFF.

The CDR3: CASTGQGARTEAFF. The CDR3 nucleotides are TGTGCCAGCACTGGACAGGGGGCGAGGACTGAAGCTTTCTTT. The chain couples TRBV28 to TRBJ1-1; 11 nucleotides line up with TRBD1. V was clipped by 7 bases and J by 5 bases; unmatched bases: 6. This CDR3 has 14 residues. Germline V gene sequence: CDR1 MDHEN, CDR2 SYDVKM.

The chain joins TRBV7-2 to TRBJ1-5, with 8 bases that match TRBD1. CDR1 and CDR2 (germline): SGHTA, FQGNSA. V was clipped by 3 bases and J by 6 bases; unmatched bases: 4. The CDR3 sequence is 14 residues long. The CDR3: CASSFGQGGQPQHF. CDR3 sequence (DNA): TGTGCCAGCAGCTTTGGACAGGGTGGTCAGCCCCAGCATTTT. Supplemented by reference TRBV7-2 and TRBJ1-5, the full variable domain reads GAGVSQSPSNKVTEKGKDVELRCDPISGHTALYWYRQSLGQGLEFLIYFQGNSAPDKSGLPSDRFSAERTGGSVSTLTIQRTQQEDSAVYLCASSFGQGGQPQHFGDGTRLSIL.

The gene calls are TRBV21-1 and TRBJ1-5. TRBV21-1 is designated a pseudogene. The CDR3 has 15 residues. The CDR3 DNA follows: TGTGCCAGCTTTCAAGCCGCTGGAGGTGGTCAGCCCCAGCATTTT. Encoded protein: CASFQAAGGGQPQHF.

V and J are TRBV2 and TRBJ2-5; D possibly corresponds to TRBD1 (6 bases). Trimming removed 6 bases from V and 3 bases from J, with 8 bases in between. The CDR3 runs to 12 residues. Per the germline V gene, CDR1 is SNHLY and CDR2 is FYNNEI. The CDR3 is CASSRTEETQYF. CDR3 in DNA: TGTGCCAGCAGCCGGACAGAAGAGACCCAGTACTTC.

This chain links TRBV4-1 with TRBJ1-1, with D perhaps matching TRBD1 (5 bases). V gave up 0 bases and J gave up 1 base, with 12 bases separating them. This CDR3 has 16 residues. CDR1 and CDR2 (germline): MGHRA, YSYEKL. CDR3 nucleotides: TGCGCCAGCAGCCAAGACGGGGGGGTCTCGAACACTGAAGCTTTCTTT. Translated, it gives CASSQDGGVSNTEAFF.

V usage is TRBV29-1 and J usage is TRBJ2-1, with D maybe TRBD2 (7 bases). Trimming shortened V by 3 bases and J by 5 bases, and 17 bases separated the two germline ends. The CDR3 consists of 15 residues. Germline V gene sequence: CDR1 SQVTM, CDR2 ANQGSEA. The chain's CDR3 is CSVEVGYGGHNEQFF. The CDR3 DNA follows: TGCAGCGTTGAGGTCGGCTACGGGGGGCACAATGAGCAGTTCTTC.

The sample holds one count of this clone. V usage is TRBV28 and J usage is TRBJ2-2, with 12 bases lining up with TRBD2. Germline V lookup: CDR1 MDHEN, CDR2 SYDVKM. J was trimmed by 3 bases and V by 10 bases; bases with no gene match: 12. The CDR3 is 17 residues long. The CDR3 loop reads CATLGPSGRAYTGELFF. CDR3 in DNA: TGTGCCACCTTAGGGCCTAGCGGGAGGGCCTACACCGGGGAGCTGTTTTTT.

The chain uses TRBV5-4 and TRBJ2-2; the D gene is possibly TRBD1 (6 bases). The CDR3 extends over 13 amino acids. Germline V gene data show CDR1 as SGHNT and CDR2 as YYREEE (reference sequence). Trimming stripped 10 bases from V and 5 bases from J, with 15 bases between. The DNA for the CDR3 is TGTGCCGTACAACAGGGCCGGACCGGGGAGCTGTTTTTT. It yields the protein CAVQQGRTGELFF.

The V gene is TRBV24-1, the J gene TRBJ1-5; 11 nucleotides align to TRBD1. V was pared by 4 bases and J by 3 bases, with 1 base of the junction left unmatched. The CDR3 contains 15 residues. The germline V gene encodes CDR1 KGHDR and CDR2 SFDVKD. The CDR3 coding sequence is TGTGCCACCAGTGAGGGACAGGGGGTCAATCAGCCCCAGCATTTT. This encodes CATSEGQGVNQPQHF.

This clone came up many times. The chain combines TRBV2 with TRBJ1-6, with D hard to call. CDR1 and CDR2 from the germline V gene are SNHLY and FYNNEI. The V and J ends lost 4 bases and 10 bases respectively, with 8 bases between them. The CDR3 is 12 residues long. CDR3 region: CASSGFRSPLHF. The CDR3 DNA reads as TGTGCCAGCAGTGGGTTTCGGTCACCCCTCCACTTT. The variable domain in full, with the rest retrieved from reference TRBV2 and TRBJ1-6, is EPEVTQTPSHQVTQMGQEVILRCVPISNHLYFYWYRQILGQKVEFLVSFYNNEISEKSEIFDDQFSVERPDGSNFTLKIRSTKLEDSAMYFCASSGFRSPLHFGNGTRLTVT.

V usage is TRBV9 and J usage is TRBJ2-2, with 10 nucleotides matching TRBD1. The CDR3 spans 16 residues. The germline gives CDR1 SGDLS, CDR2 YYNGEE. V lost 3 bases and J lost 6; bases outside the gene matches: 8. The DNA for the CDR3 is TGTGCCAGCAGCGCCTCTGACAGGGGGCGATCCGGGGAGCTGTTTTTT. This codes for CASSASDRGRSGELFF. The full variable domain, rest sourced from reference TRBV9 and TRBJ2-2, is DSGVTQTPKHLITATGQRVTLRCSPRSGDLSVYWYQQSLDQGLQFLIQYYNGEERAKGNILERFSAQQFPDLHSELNLSSLELGDSALYFCASSASDRGRSGELFFGEGSRLTVL.

This clone has a handful of counts. V and J are TRBV5-1 and TRBJ2-2; 7 bases are a match to TRBD1. The V segment lost 2 bases and the J segment 5 bases; nucleotides outside the gene matches: 9. Germline assignment: CDR1 SGHRS and CDR2 YFSETQ. This CDR3 comprises 16 residues. The CDR3 sequence: CASSFGQVVGTGELFF. The CDR3 nucleotides are TGCGCCAGCAGCTTTGGACAGGTAGTCGGTACCGGGGAGCTGTTTTTT. Full variable domain (remainder filled in from reference TRBV5-1 and TRBJ2-2): KAGVTQTPRYLIKTRGQQVTLSCSPISGHRSVSWYQQTPGQGLQFLFEYFSETQRNKGNFPGRFSGRQFSNSRSEMNVSTLELGDSALYLCASSFGQVVGTGELFFGEGSRLTVL.

The chain carries TRBV2 and TRBJ1-2; D perhaps matches TRBD1 (5 bases). Trimming stripped 3 bases from V and 4 bases from J, with 9 bases between. Germline values: CDR1 SNHLY, CDR2 FYNNEI. The length of the CDR3 is 13 residues. CDR3 residues: CASSDDSAYGYTF. The CDR3 DNA sequence: TGTGCCAGCAGTGATGACAGCGCCTATGGCTACACCTTC.